Each of the 12 T cell receptor beta chains below was sequenced from the same sample in a study of regulatory T cells in long-lasting Graves disease. Described time point: persistent/refractory GD, antithyroid drugs over 5 years with positive TRAb. Generation of the TCR library employed RNA extracted from PBMCs. Investigators prepared the TCR beta libraries by applying iRepertoire HTBI primers and Arm-PCR of CDR3 regions. One entry per CDR3 protein, called by TCRdb with MiXCR from the multiplex PCR reads. The sample lists 400,000 to 500,000 distinct CDR3 sequences; around a fifth were seen once. The sequences come from peripheral blood mononuclear cells (PBMCs), collected when the disease was refractory, from a patient treated with antithyroid drugs. These receptors originate from a female donor with Graves disease.

This clonotype was counted at least ten times. The rearrangement links TRBV7-3 to TRBJ2-2; D may be TRBD1 (5 bases). The CDR3 contains 13 residues. The ends were cut back, 5 bases at V and 4 bases at J, with 8 bases in the middle. Germline CDR1 SGHTA, CDR2 FQGTGA. CDR3 in amino acids: CASSATVTGELFF. CDR3 DNA: TGTGCCAGCAGCGCGACAGTCACCGGGGAGCTGTTTTTT.

This clonotype was seen ten or more times. This chain uses TRBV7-2 with TRBJ2-7, with TRBD2 matching over 10 bases. The CDR3 is 15 residues long. Unmatched junction bases numbered 4, after V lost 2 bases and J lost 3 bases. Germline CDR1 is SGHTA and CDR2 is FQGNSA. The CDR3 loop reads CASSLLAGVVYEQYF. In DNA form, the CDR3 reads TGTGCCAGCAGCTTACTAGCGGGGGTTGTCTACGAGCAGTACTTC. Looking up the rest from reference TRBV7-2 and TRBJ2-7 gives the full variable domain: GAGVSQSPSNKVTEKGKDVELRCDPISGHTALYWYRQSLGQGLEFLIYFQGNSAPDKSGLPSDRFSAERTGGSVSTLTIQRTQQEDSAVYLCASSLLAGVVYEQYFGPGTRLTVT.

The table lists this clonotype with a few counts. CDR3 DNA sequence: TGTGCCAGCAGTTACTCGGGGATAATCGATTCACCCCTCCACTTT. Its protein product is CASSYSGIIDSPLHF. The J gene is TRBJ1-6, the V gene TRBV6-5; D unresolved. V was cut by 0 bases and J by 8 bases, with 11 bases left in between. Germline V gene data show CDR1 as MNHEY and CDR2 as SVGAGI. The CDR3 runs 15 residues.

V and J are TRBV30 and TRBJ1-1; D is possibly TRBD1 (6 bases). CDR1 is GTSNPN and CDR2 is SVGIG in the germline V gene (reference sequence). This CDR3 region has 13 residues. V was clipped by 4 bases and J by 1 base, with 10 bases between them. In DNA, the CDR3 is TGTGCCTGGACGCAGGGGAGGAACACTGAAGCTTTCTTT. Translated, it gives CAWTQGRNTEAFF. The variable domain in full, with the rest retrieved from reference TRBV30 and TRBJ1-1, is SQTIHQWPATLVQPVGSPLSLECTVEGTSNPNLYWYRQAAGRGLQLLFYSVGIGQISSEVPQNLSASRPQDRQFILSSKKLLLSDSGFYLCAWTQGRNTEAFFGQGTRLTVV.

The rearrangement uses TRBV5-1 and TRBJ2-7; weak D call: TRBD1 (6 bases). The CDR3 has 14 amino acids. Trimming shortened V by 4 bases and J by 4 bases, and 15 bases separated the two germline ends. Germline loops: CDR1 SGHRS, CDR2 YFSETQ. The CDR3 loop is CASSINRVWYEQYF. The DNA for the CDR3 is TGCGCCAGCAGCATCAACAGGGTATGGTACGAGCAGTACTTC.

As to this clonotype: A clone one base away is much larger, so this may be a read error. This rearrangement joins TRBV25-1 to TRBJ1-1; 7 bases fit TRBD1. This CDR3 comprises 13 residues. J lost 4 bases, V lost 1 base, and 0 bases had no gene match. Germline V gene data show CDR1 as MGHDK and CDR2 as SYGVNS. DNA for the CDR3: TGTGCCAGCAGTGAATCAGGGGGCACTGAAGCTTTCTTT. Translation: CASSESGGTEAFF. Drawing the rest from reference TRBV25-1 and TRBJ1-1, the complete variable domain is EADIYQTPRYLVIGTGKKITLECSQTMGHDKMYWYQQDPGMELHLIHYSYGVNSTEKGDLSSESTVSRIRTEHFPLTLESARPSHTSQYLCASSESGGTEAFFGQGTRLTVV.

This clonotype was detected ten times or more. The chain carries TRBV20-1 and TRBJ1-4; TRBD1 aligns across 7 bases. In germline, CDR1 is DFQATT, CDR2 SNEGSKA (reference sequence). This CDR3 is 12 amino acids long. V shed 5 bases, J shed 6 bases, and the junction held 3 bases outside the gene matches. CDR3: CSALGQDEKLFF. The CDR3 DNA sequence: TGCAGTGCTTTAGGACAGGATGAAAAACTGTTTTTT.

This sequence joins TRBV6-9 and TRBJ1-5; TRBD1 agrees at 7 bases. J lost 3 bases, V lost 3 bases, and 11 bases had no gene match. From germline, CDR1 is MNHGY and CDR2 SVAAGI. This CDR3 is built from 17 residues. The CDR3 coding sequence is TGTGCCAGCAGTTACCCTTTAACAGGGGACCTCAATCAGCCCCAGCATTTT. It is translated as CASSYPLTGDLNQPQHF.

This clonotype showed up many times. V usage is TRBV2 and J usage is TRBJ1-5, with 10 bases lining up with TRBD1. The CDR3 contains 15 residues. The germline gives CDR1 SNHLY, CDR2 FYNNEI. Unmatched junction bases numbered 5, after V lost 3 bases and J lost 6 bases. The CDR3 is CASSEGQGSSQPQHF. The CDR3 bases are TGTGCCAGCAGTGAGGGACAGGGGTCGAGTCAGCCCCAGCATTTT.

This chain joins TRBV19 and TRBJ1-5, with D unclear. V was trimmed by 4 bases and J by 4 bases, leaving 8 bases between them. The germline V gene encodes CDR1 LNHDA and CDR2 SQIVND (reference sequence). The CDR3 consists of 13 residues. The CDR3 is CASSNRQNQPQHF. DNA for the CDR3: TGTGCCAGTAGTAATCGGCAAAATCAGCCCCAGCATTTT.

Many counts were recorded for this clonotype. The chain couples TRBV12-3 or TRBV12-4 to TRBJ2-7; 11 bases fit TRBD2. Losses at the gene ends were 6 bases for V and 2 bases for J; bases not matched to a gene: 6. The CDR3 covers 15 residues. The DNA of the CDR3 is TGTGCCAGCAGCTCGGGACTAGCGGCACCCTACGAGCAGTACTTC. Amino acid sequence: CASSSGLAAPYEQYF.

The sample holds a few counts of this clonotype. The chain links TRBV2 to TRBJ2-4, with D tentatively TRBD1 or TRBD2 (5 bases each). Germline loops: CDR1 SNHLY, CDR2 FYNNEI. CDR3 length: 14 residues. Trimming pared 7 bases from V and 0 bases from J, leaving 10 bases between. For the CDR3, the DNA is TGTGCCAGCAAAGAGGGGTCAGCCAAAAACATTCAGTACTTC. Its protein product is CASKEGSAKNIQYF.